The sequence of this T cell receptor beta chain was determined in a study of monozygotic twins with inflammatory bowel disease (dated by TCRdb to 2018 to 2020). Notes on the research overall: The full study comprised 28 monozygotic twin pairs: nine German pairs (four IBD-concordant, five IBD-discordant) and 19 IBD-discordant Danish pairs. Each individual had, on average, about 151 000 unique TCRalpha sequences and 181 000 unique TCRbeta sequences available for analysis. Within discordant pairs, disease-associated traits were sought mainly by comparing IBD patients with their genetically identical healthy co-twins.

Library construction relied on 5' RACE. For each TCR library, approximately 3,700 ng of total RNA was used. For each sample, cDNA synthesis was carried out in eight separate reactions using SMARTScribe reverse transcriptase. During cDNA synthesis, template switching was used to introduce unique molecular identifiers that contained a 6-nucleotide sample barcode. TCRalpha and TCRbeta cDNA was amplified by two nested PCRs of 16 and 9 cycles, with bead purification after each PCR. Before amplification, the cDNA was treated with uracil DNA-glycosylase and purified using the QIAquick PCR purification kit. In the second PCR, Illumina TruSeq-compatible adapters and sample-specific barcodes were added. Library quality and concentration were checked on TapeStation and Qubit, and libraries were pooled at 5 ng each. The pooled libraries were sequenced with 2 x 100 bp reads and custom sequencing primers on an Illumina HiSeq2500 single-index Rapid Run. The source study handled its data this way. PCR and sequencing errors were corrected by UMI-based consensus assembly using MiGEC version 1.2.6. MiXCR version 2.1.1 was used for V(D)J alignment, clonotype assembly and CDR3 extraction. To normalise gene usage, clonotype sharing and MAIT/NKT TCR abundance, the top 1000, 10 000 and 20 000 clonotypes in each sample were analysed. Diversity was computed as the inverse Simpson index with the vegan R package after downsampling to 27 000 UMIs. Statistical testing used paired Mann-Whitney U tests on the discordant twin pairs and applied Benjamini-Hochberg correction for multiple testing. Each entry corresponds to one CDR3 protein sequence from reads that TCRdb reprocessed, and DNA is not given. What appears here as the V and J calls and clone size reflects TCRdb's work, not the paper's. The sample's table lists a count of more than 110,000 distinct CDR3 sequences. The ten largest clones capture around 1.3% of the sample.

Regarding this clonotype: This receptor's antigen is unknown.

From each donor, a roughly 2.6 ml peripheral blood sample was collected into PAXgene tubes and stored at -80 degrees C. Without any T cell sorting, total RNA was extracted from whole blood using the PAXgene blood miRNA kit on an automated QIAcube. Peripheral blood from monozygotic twin pairs concordant or discordant for inflammatory bowel disease was subjected to deep TCRalpha and TCRbeta repertoire profiling with unique molecular barcoding. Smoking habits were recorded for all twin pairs, with individuals classified as current, former or never smokers. Study-level results and caveats: Fewer clonotypes were shared with other individuals by IBD patients than by healthy twins, most markedly in patients showing signs of disease activity. No difference in repertoire similarity was observed between concordant and discordant twins, possibly owing to limited statistical power. Distinction between different T cell subtypes could not be achieved in the analysis. Because patients received different immunosuppressive treatments, the repertoires may have picked up extra background noise and variability between individuals. Measured by the inverse Simpson index, TCRbeta repertoire diversity was lower in IBD patients than in their healthy co-twins. The results gave no support for a single strong signal or clonotype linked to IBD.

Spanning cysteine to phenylalanine, the CDR3 consists of 16 amino acids. No DNA sequence was recorded. The germline V gene (reference sequence) yields LGHDT for CDR1 and YNNKEL for CDR2. The sample was blood. This sequence originates from a human donor with ulcerative colitis or Crohn's disease, or a healthy co-twin of an affected twin (not recorded which). Recombination linked TRBV3-1 to TRBJ2-1; TCRdb reports TRBD2, a call that lacks DNA to check it against. The CDR3 amino acid sequence is: CASSQLAGGPGNEQFF.